These 21 T cell receptor beta chains came from one sample sequenced in a study of Tregs in tolerant kidney transplant recipients. Method: immunoSEQ multiplex PCR; TCRdb's copy keeps in-frame clones and lacks some. The sample lists approximately 30,000 clones; about four fifths were seen once. No antigens are known for them. Input material: Tregs from blood cultured with allogeneic cells. These receptor sequences come from a human donor in good health.

This clone was observed a few times. This rearrangement joins TRBV7-3 to TRBJ1-5; D unresolved. This CDR3 comprises 16 residues. The germline gives CDR1 SGHTA, CDR2 FQGTGA. V was cut by 5 bases and J by 0 bases, with 14 bases left in between. The chain's CDR3 is CASSRGRVSSNQPQHF. The DNA for the CDR3 is TGTGCCAGCAGCCGAGGAAGAGTCTCTAGCAATCAGCCCCAGCATTTT.

The CDR3 coding sequence is TGTGCCAGCAGCTTGCTGTTGGATCAGCCCCAGCATTTT. This encodes CASSLLLDQPQHF. V and J are TRBV5-5 and TRBJ1-5; no definite D call. The CDR3 is 13 residues long. Per germline, CDR1 SGHKS and CDR2 YYEKEE (reference sequence). Trimming removed 1 base at V and 5 bases at J, with 7 bases between.

V usage is TRBV4-1 and J usage is TRBJ2-5, with 9 bases identical to TRBD1. The CDR3 is 15 amino acids. Germline V gene sequence: CDR1 MGHRA, CDR2 YSYEKL. The ends lost 1 base at V and 4 bases at J; junction bases unmatched: 4. CDR3 bases: TGCGCCAGCAGCCAAGGGGACAGGGCATTAGAGACCCAGTACTTC. This sequence encodes CASSQGDRALETQYF.

Sample share makes this clone medium-sized (0.01 to 0.1%). The chain couples TRBV5-1 to TRBJ2-7; 9 bases line up with TRBD2. The length of the CDR3 is 18 residues. V lost 1 base, J lost 1 base, and 12 bases stayed unmatched. Germline assignment: CDR1 SGHRS and CDR2 YFSETQ. Here the CDR3 DNA reads TGCGCCAGCAGCTTGCACGGCGGGAGGGCCGTAGTGTCCTACGAGCAGTACTTC. Protein product: CASSLHGGRAVVSYEQYF.

The rearrangement joins TRBV29-1 to TRBJ1-1; D gene unclear. Germline V gives CDR1 SQVTM, CDR2 ANQGSEA. Trimming stripped 4 bases from V and 4 bases from J, with 10 bases between. CDR3 length equals 12 residues. The chain's CDR3 is CSVGWEGTEAFF. In DNA form, the CDR3 reads TGCAGCGTTGGATGGGAGGGCACTGAAGCTTTCTTT.

This clone was recorded only once. The chain employs TRBV11-1 and TRBJ2-7; TRBD1 matches 7 bases. Germline V gene data show CDR1 as SGHAT and CDR2 as FQDESV (reference sequence). The CDR3 is 16 residues long. Unmatched junction bases numbered 9, after V lost 3 bases and J lost 1 base. The DNA for the CDR3 is TGTGCCAGCAGCTTCGCCTCCCCGGGACAGTCCTACGAGCAGTACTTC. Protein sequence: CASSFASPGQSYEQYF.

J is TRBJ2-1 and V is TRBV6-6, with 10 bases lining up with TRBD2. Unmatched junction bases numbered 10, after V lost 10 bases and J lost 7 bases. Looked up from germline, CDR1 is MNHNY and CDR2 is SVGAGI (reference sequence). The CDR3 is made up of 14 amino acids. CDR3 in DNA: TGTGCCACTCTAGCGGGAGCTATCAGGAATGAGCAGTTCTTC. Residues: CATLAGAIRNEQFF.

The V and J genes are TRBV4-3 and TRBJ1-6; weak D call: TRBD1 (6 bases). Germline CDR1 is LGHNA and CDR2 is YSLEER. The CDR3 runs to 14 residues. V dropped 3 bases and J dropped 3 bases, with 6 bases sitting between them. CDR3 loop: CASSHRGYNSPLHF. The CDR3 DNA sequence: TGCGCCAGCAGCCACAGGGGCTATAATTCACCCCTCCACTTT.

The rearrangement uses TRBV25-1 and TRBJ2-3; 7 bases are shared with TRBD1. V lost 2 bases, J lost 2 bases, and 4 bases stayed unmatched. This CDR3 is built from 15 residues. From germline, CDR1 is MGHDK and CDR2 SYGVNS. The CDR3 here is CASSERGLPTDTQYF. CDR3 coding DNA: TGTGCCAGCAGTGAAAGGGGGCTGCCCACAGATACGCAGTATTTT.

This chain joins TRBV5-1 and TRBJ2-1; D is ambiguous. CDR3 length: 13 residues. The V gene's germline CDR1 is SGHRS and CDR2 YFSETQ. The V gene lost 0 bases and the J gene lost 5 bases, with 6 bases spanning the gap. The chain's CDR3 is CASSLDPDNEQFF. CDR3 bases: TGCGCCAGCAGCTTGGATCCCGACAATGAGCAGTTCTTC.

The chain has TRBV9 and TRBJ2-3; 11 bases map to TRBD2. CDR3 size: 18 residues. The V gene's germline CDR1 is SGDLS and CDR2 YYNGEE. The V and J ends lost 0 bases and 1 base, in that order; junction bases with no gene match: 7. This CDR3 reads CASSVAFGTSGRTDTQYF. CDR3 coding DNA: TGTGCCAGCAGCGTAGCTTTTGGGACTAGCGGACGCACAGATACGCAGTATTTT.

The chain joins TRBV29-1 to TRBJ2-7; 8 bases match TRBD2. Germline CDR1 and CDR2: SQVTM and ANQGSEA. Unmatched junction bases numbered 12, after V lost 2 bases and J lost 9 bases. The CDR3 length is 14 residues. CDR3 DNA sequence: TGCAGCGTTGAACGCGTAGCGGGACACCGCCTGCAGTACTTC. As protein: CSVERVAGHRLQYF.

The J gene is TRBJ2-7, the V gene TRBV6-1, with 9 bases identical to TRBD1. Germline assignment: CDR1 MNHNS and CDR2 SASEGT. The V segment lost 5 bases and the J segment 3 bases; nucleotides outside the gene matches: 8. This CDR3 spans 15 amino acids. Here the CDR3 reads CASSSGQGGFYEQYF. Written as DNA, the CDR3 is TGTGCCAGCAGTTCGGGACAGGGAGGCTTCTACGAGCAGTACTTC.

The CDR3 nucleotides read TGTGCCAGCAGGAATCCCGGGACAGGGGACTACAATGAGCAGTTCTTC. This translates into CASRNPGTGDYNEQFF. J is TRBJ2-1 and V is TRBV7-3, with 10 bases identical to TRBD1. The ends lost 6 bases at V and 3 bases at J; junction bases unmatched: 8. The CDR3 length is 16 residues. CDR1 is SGHTA, CDR2 FQGTGA, per germline.

The genes are TRBV11-2 and TRBJ2-5; D unresolved. This CDR3 contains 14 residues. CDR1 and CDR2 from the germline V gene are SGHAT and FQNNGV. Between the trimmed V and J ends, which lost 3 bases and 4 bases, there was a span of 12 bases. This CDR3 reads CASSFSAMSETQYF. Written as DNA, the CDR3 is TGTGCCAGCAGCTTCAGTGCGATGTCAGAGACCCAGTACTTC.

The chain carries TRBV5-1 and TRBJ1-3, with D maybe TRBD1 (6 bases). Trimming removed 5 bases from V and 2 bases from J, with 20 bases in between. Looked up from germline, CDR1 is SGHRS and CDR2 is YFSETQ. The CDR3 consists of 17 residues. For the CDR3, the DNA is TGCGCCAGCAGGTTAGGGGGTGGCCCCCTCCCTGGAAACACCATATATTTT. Translating it yields CASRLGGGPLPGNTIYF.

This clone was seen a few times. V is TRBV5-6 and J is TRBJ1-2; a weak D match, TRBD1 (5 bases). The CDR3 loop spans 15 amino acids. Germline V CDR1 and CDR2: SGHDT, YYEEEE. The V and J ends lost 1 base and 3 bases respectively, with 13 bases between them. CDR3 in amino acids: CASSLQGGAHYGYTF. CDR3 nucleotides: TGTGCCAGCAGCTTGCAAGGAGGGGCACACTATGGCTACACCTTC. The whole variable domain, filled in from reference TRBV5-6 and TRBJ1-2, reads DAGVTQSPTHLIKTRGQQVTLRCSPKSGHDTVSWYQQALGQGPQFIFQYYEEEERQRGNFPDRFSGHQFPNYSSELNVNALLLGDSALYLCASSLQGGAHYGYTFGSGTRLTVV.

The rearrangement links TRBV7-2 to TRBJ1-1; D gene uncertain. This CDR3 spans 15 amino acids. The V gene's germline CDR1 is SGHTA and CDR2 FQGNSA. V was pared by 5 bases and J by 5 bases, with 18 bases between. This CDR3 is CASSPPPTPGTEAFF. DNA for the CDR3: TGTGCCAGCAGCCCGCCGCCCACTCCGGGGACTGAAGCTTTCTTT. The entire variable domain, with the rest obtained from reference TRBV7-2 and TRBJ1-1, is as follows: GAGVSQSPSNKVTEKGKDVELRCDPISGHTALYWYRQSLGQGLEFLIYFQGNSAPDKSGLPSDRFSAERTGGSVSTLTIQRTQQEDSAVYLCASSPPPTPGTEAFFGQGTRLTVV.

CDR3 DNA: TGTGCCAGCAGCCAAGAGAGAATTTTCAACACCGGGGAGCTGTTTTTT. It encodes CASSQERIFNTGELFF. The chain recombines TRBV4-2 with TRBJ2-2; D gene ambiguous. V was cut by 0 bases and J by 2 bases, with 10 bases left in between. Germline V gene sequence: CDR1 LGHNA, CDR2 YNFKEQ. The CDR3 length is 16 residues.

This chain connects TRBV5-6 to TRBJ1-5; D gene uncertain. Per germline, CDR1 SGHDT and CDR2 YYEEEE. V dropped 4 bases and J dropped 5 bases, with 10 bases sitting between them. This CDR3 is built from 13 residues. CDR3 residues: CASSPFPDQPQHF. In DNA, the CDR3 is TGTGCCAGCAGCCCGTTCCCCGATCAGCCCCAGCATTTT.

This clone was recorded once. This rearrangement joins TRBV6-5 to TRBJ2-7, with D perhaps matching TRBD1 (6 bases). V shed 7 bases and J shed 4 bases, with 17 bases lying between them. CDR3 length: 14 residues. Germline assignment: CDR1 MNHEY and CDR2 SVGAGI. This chain's CDR3 is CASTFGQWVYEQYF. Written as DNA, the CDR3 is TGTGCCAGCACCTTCGGACAGTGGGTATACGAGCAGTACTTC.